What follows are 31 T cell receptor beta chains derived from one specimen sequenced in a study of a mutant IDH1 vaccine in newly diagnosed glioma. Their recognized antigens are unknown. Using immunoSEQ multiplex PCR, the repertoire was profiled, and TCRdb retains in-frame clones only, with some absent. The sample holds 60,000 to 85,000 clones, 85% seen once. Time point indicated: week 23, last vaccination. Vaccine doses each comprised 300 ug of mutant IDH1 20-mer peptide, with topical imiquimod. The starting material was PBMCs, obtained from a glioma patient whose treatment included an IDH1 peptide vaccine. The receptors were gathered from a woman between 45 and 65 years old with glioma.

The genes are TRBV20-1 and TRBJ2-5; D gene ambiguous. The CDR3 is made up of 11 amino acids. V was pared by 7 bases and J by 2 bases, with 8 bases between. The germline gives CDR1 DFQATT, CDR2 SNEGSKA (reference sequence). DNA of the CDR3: TGCAGTGGGCAGCTTCAAGAGACCCAGTACTTC. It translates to CSGQLQETQYF.

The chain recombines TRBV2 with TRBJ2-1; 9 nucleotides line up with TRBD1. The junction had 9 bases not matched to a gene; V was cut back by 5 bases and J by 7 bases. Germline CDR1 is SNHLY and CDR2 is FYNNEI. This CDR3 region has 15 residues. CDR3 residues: CASSYRGQPWNEQFF. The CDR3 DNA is TGTGCCAGCAGTTACAGGGGGCAGCCTTGGAATGAGCAGTTCTTC.

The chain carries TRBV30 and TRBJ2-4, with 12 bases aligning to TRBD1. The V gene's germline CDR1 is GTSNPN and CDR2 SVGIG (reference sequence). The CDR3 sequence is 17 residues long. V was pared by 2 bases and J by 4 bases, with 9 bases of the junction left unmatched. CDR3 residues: CAWSIPGQGALKNIQYF. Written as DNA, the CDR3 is TGTGCCTGGAGTATCCCGGGACAGGGGGCCCTTAAAAACATTCAGTACTTC.

The CDR3 nucleotides are TGTGCCAGCAGCTATAGCACAGATACGCAGTATTTT. It yields the protein CASSYSTDTQYF. The J gene is TRBJ2-3, the V gene TRBV7-3; D gene ambiguous. CDR3 length equals 12 residues. CDR1 is SGHTA, CDR2 FQGTGA, per germline. V was cut by 4 bases and J by 0 bases, with 2 bases left in between.

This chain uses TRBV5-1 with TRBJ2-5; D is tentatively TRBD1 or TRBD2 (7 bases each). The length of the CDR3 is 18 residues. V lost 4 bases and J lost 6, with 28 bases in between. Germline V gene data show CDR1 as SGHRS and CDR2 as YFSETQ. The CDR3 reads CASSPSEGGGRLRKTQYF. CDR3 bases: TGCGCCAGCAGCCCCTCGGAAGGGGGCGGGAGATTAAGGAAGACCCAGTACTTC.

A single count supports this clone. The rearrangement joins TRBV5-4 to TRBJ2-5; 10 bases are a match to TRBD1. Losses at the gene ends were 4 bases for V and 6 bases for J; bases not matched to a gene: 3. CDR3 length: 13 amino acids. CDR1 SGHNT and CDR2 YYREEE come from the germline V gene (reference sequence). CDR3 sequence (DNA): TGTGCCAGCAGCCCGGACAGGGGGAAGACCCAGTACTTC. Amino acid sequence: CASSPDRGKTQYF.

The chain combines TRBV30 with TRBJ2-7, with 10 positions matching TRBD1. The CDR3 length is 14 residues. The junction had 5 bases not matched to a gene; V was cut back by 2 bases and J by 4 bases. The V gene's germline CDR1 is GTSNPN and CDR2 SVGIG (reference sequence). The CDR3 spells CAWSSGTGEYEQYF. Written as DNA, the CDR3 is TGTGCCTGGAGTTCCGGGACAGGGGAATACGAGCAGTACTTC. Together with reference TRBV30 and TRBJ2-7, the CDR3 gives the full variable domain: SQTIHQWPATLVQPVGSPLSLECTVEGTSNPNLYWYRQAAGRGLQLLFYSVGIGQISSEVPQNLSASRPQDRQFILSSKKLLLSDSGFYLCAWSSGTGEYEQYFGPGTRLTVT.

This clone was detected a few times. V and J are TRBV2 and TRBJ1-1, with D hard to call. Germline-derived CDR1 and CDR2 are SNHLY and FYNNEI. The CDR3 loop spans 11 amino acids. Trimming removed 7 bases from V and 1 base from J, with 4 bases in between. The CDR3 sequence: CASMGNTEAFF. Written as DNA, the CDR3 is TGTGCCAGCATGGGGAACACTGAAGCTTTCTTT.

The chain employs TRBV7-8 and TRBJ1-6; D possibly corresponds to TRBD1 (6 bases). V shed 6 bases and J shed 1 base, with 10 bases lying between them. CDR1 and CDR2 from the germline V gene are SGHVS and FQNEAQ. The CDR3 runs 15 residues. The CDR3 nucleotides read TGTGCCAGCAGTCCCAGGGGTTCCTATAATTCACCCCTCCACTTT. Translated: CASSPRGSYNSPLHF.

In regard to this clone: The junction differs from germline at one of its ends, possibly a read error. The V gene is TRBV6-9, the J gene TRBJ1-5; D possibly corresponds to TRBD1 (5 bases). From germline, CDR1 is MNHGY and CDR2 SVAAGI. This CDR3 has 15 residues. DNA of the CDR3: TGTGCCAGCAGTGATCAGGGTGTTAGCAACCAGCCCCAGCATTTT. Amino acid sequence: CASSDQGVSNQPQHF.

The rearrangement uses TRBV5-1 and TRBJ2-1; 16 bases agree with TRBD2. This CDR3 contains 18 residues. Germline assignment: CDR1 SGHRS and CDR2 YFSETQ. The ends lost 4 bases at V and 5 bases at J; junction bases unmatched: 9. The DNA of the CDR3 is TGCGCCAGCAGCCGTGGGACTAGCGGGAGGGCCGGAGACAATGAGCAGTTCTTC. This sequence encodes CASSRGTSGRAGDNEQFF. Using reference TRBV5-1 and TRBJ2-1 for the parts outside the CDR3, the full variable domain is KAGVTQTPRYLIKTRGQQVTLSCSPISGHRSVSWYQQTPGQGLQFLFEYFSETQRNKGNFPGRFSGRQFSNSRSEMNVSTLELGDSALYLCASSRGTSGRAGDNEQFFGPGTRLTVL.

CDR3 sequence reads: CAFNRGRGDTQYF. CDR3 DNA sequence: TGTGCCTTCAACAGGGGGCGCGGAGATACGCAGTATTTT. This sequence joins TRBV30 and TRBJ2-3; TRBD1 agrees at 9 bases. The CDR3 consists of 13 residues. After removal of 7 bases from V and 5 bases from J, the junction contained 7 bases not matched to a gene. The V gene's germline CDR1 is GTSNPN and CDR2 SVGIG (reference sequence).

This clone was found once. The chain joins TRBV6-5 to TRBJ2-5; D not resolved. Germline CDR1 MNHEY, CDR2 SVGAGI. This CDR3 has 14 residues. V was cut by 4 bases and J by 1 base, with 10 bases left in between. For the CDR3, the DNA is TGTGCCAGCAGTTCCCGATGGATCCAAGAGACCCAGTACTTC. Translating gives CASSSRWIQETQYF.

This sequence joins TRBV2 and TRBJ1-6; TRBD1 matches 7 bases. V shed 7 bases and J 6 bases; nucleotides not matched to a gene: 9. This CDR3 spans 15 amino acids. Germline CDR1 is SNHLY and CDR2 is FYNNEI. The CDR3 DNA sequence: TGTGCCAGCAACAAACAGGGGCTCTTTAATTCACCCCTCCACTTT. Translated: CASNKQGLFNSPLHF. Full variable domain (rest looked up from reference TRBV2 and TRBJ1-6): EPEVTQTPSHQVTQMGQEVILRCVPISNHLYFYWYRQILGQKVEFLVSFYNNEISEKSEIFDDQFSVERPDGSNFTLKIRSTKLEDSAMYFCASNKQGLFNSPLHFGNGTRLTVT.

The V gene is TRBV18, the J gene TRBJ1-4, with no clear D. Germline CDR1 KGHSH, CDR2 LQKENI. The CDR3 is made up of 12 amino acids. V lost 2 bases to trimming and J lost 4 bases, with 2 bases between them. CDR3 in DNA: TGTGCCAGCTCACCAAATAATGAAAAACTGTTTTTT. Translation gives CASSPNNEKLFF.

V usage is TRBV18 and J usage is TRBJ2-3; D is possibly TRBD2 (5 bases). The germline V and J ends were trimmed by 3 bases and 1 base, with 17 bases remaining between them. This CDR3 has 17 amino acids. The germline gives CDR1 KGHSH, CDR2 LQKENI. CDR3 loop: CASSPEDGLLGTDTQYF. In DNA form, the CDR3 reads TGTGCCAGCTCACCGGAGGACGGACTTCTAGGCACAGATACGCAGTATTTT.

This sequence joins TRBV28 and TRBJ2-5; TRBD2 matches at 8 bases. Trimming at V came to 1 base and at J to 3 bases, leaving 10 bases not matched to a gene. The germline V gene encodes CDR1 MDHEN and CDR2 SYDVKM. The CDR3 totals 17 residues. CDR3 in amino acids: CASSLLLAGLRKETQYF. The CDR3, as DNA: TGTGCCAGCAGTTTATTATTAGCGGGATTAAGGAAAGAGACCCAGTACTTC.

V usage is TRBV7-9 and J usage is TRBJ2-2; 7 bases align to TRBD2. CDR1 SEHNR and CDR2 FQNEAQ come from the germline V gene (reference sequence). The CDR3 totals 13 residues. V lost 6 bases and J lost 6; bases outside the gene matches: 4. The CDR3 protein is CASRREISGELFF. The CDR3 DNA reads TGTGCCAGCAGGCGGGAGATTTCCGGGGAGCTGTTTTTT. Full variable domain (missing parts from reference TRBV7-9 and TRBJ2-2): DTGVSQNPRHKITKRGQNVTFRCDPISEHNRLYWYRQTLGQGPEFLTYFQNEAQLEKSRLLSDRFSAERPKGSFSTLEIQRTEQGDSAMYLCASRREISGELFFGEGSRLTVL.

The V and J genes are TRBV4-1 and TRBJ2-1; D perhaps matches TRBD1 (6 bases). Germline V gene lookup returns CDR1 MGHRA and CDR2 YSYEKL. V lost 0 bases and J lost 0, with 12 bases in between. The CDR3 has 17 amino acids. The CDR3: CASSQDTSRGSYNEQFF. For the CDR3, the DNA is TGCGCCAGCAGCCAAGATACCAGCAGGGGCTCCTACAATGAGCAGTTCTTC.

The CDR3 region is CASRLDSWGGQPQHF. CDR3 sequence (DNA): TGTGCCAGCAGATTGGACAGTTGGGGAGGACAGCCCCAGCATTTT. The chain links TRBV2 to TRBJ1-5; possibly TRBD1 for D (6 bases). V was trimmed by 6 bases and J by 7 bases, leaving 19 bases between them. Germline CDR1 reads SNHLY; CDR2 reads FYNNEI. CDR3 length equals 15 residues. Supplemented by reference TRBV2 and TRBJ1-5, the full variable domain reads EPEVTQTPSHQVTQMGQEVILRCVPISNHLYFYWYRQILGQKVEFLVSFYNNEISEKSEIFDDQFSVERPDGSNFTLKIRSTKLEDSAMYFCASRLDSWGGQPQHFGDGTRLSIL.

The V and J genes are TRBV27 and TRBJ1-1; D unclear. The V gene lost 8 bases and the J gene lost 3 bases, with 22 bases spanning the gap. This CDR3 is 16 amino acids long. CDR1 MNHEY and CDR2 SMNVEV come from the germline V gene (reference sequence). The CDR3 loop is CASSSLRIPRDTEAFF. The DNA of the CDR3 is TGTGCCAGCTCCTCCCTTCGGATCCCAAGGGACACTGAAGCTTTCTTT.

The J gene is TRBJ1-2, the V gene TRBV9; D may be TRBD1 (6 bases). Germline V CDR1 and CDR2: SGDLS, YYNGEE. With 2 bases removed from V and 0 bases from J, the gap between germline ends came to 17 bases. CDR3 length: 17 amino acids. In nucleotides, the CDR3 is TGTGCCAGCAGCGTTGGGCTGCAGGGGCCTTCTAACTATGGCTACACCTTC. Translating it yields CASSVGLQGPSNYGYTF.

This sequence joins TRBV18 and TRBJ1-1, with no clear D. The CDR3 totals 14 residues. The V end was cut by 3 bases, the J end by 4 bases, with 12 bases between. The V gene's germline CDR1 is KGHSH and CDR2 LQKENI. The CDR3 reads CASSPSRRVTEAFF. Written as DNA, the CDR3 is TGTGCCAGCTCACCCAGTCGTAGGGTCACTGAAGCTTTCTTT.

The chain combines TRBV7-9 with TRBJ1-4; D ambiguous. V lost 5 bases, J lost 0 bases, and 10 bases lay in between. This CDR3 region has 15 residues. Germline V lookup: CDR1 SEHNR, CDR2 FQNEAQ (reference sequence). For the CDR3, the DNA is TGTGCCAGCAGCCCCACTCAGACAACTAATGAAAAACTGTTTTTT. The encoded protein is CASSPTQTTNEKLFF. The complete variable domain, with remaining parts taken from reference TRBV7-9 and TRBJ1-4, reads DTGVSQNPRHKITKRGQNVTFRCDPISEHNRLYWYRQTLGQGPEFLTYFQNEAQLEKSRLLSDRFSAERPKGSFSTLEIQRTEQGDSAMYLCASSPTQTTNEKLFFGSGTQLSVL.

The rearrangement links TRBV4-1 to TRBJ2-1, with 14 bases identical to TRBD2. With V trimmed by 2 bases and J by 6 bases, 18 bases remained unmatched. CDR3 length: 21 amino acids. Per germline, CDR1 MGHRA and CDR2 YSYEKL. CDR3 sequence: CASSQFFRLAGGPRSGNEQFF. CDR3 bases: TGCGCCAGCAGCCAATTTTTTAGACTAGCGGGAGGGCCTCGTTCGGGCAATGAGCAGTTCTTC.

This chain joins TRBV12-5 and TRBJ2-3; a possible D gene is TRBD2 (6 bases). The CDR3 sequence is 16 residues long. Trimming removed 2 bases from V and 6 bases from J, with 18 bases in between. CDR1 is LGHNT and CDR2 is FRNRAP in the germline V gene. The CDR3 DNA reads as TGTGCTAGTGGTTTGTCCCCCGAGTTAGCGGCCGATACGCAGTATTTT. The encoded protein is CASGLSPELAADTQYF.

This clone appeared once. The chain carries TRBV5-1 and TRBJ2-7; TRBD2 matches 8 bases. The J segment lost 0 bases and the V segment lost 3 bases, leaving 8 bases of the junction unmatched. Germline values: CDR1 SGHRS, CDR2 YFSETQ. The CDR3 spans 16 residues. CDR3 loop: CASSSKLAVPSYEQYF. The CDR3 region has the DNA TGCGCCAGCAGCTCCAAACTAGCGGTTCCCTCCTACGAGCAGTACTTC.

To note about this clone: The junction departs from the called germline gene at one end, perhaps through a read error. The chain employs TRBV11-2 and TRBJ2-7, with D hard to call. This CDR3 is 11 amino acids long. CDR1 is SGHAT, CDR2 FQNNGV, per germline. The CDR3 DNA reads TGTGCCAGCAGCTTAGATCTACGGGCGGTCTTC. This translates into CASSLDLRAVF.

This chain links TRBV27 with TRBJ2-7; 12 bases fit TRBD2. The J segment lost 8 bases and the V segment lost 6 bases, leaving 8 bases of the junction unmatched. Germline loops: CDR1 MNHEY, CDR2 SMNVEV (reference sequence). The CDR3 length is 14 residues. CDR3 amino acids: CASRRTSGDSKQYF. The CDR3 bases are TGTGCCAGCAGGCGGACTAGCGGGGACTCCAAGCAGTACTTC.

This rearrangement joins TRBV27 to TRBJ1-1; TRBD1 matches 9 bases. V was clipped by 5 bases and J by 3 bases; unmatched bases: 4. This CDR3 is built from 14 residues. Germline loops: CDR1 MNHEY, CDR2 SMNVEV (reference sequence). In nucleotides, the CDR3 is TGTGCCAGCAGTACTCGGGACAGGGACACTGAAGCTTTCTTT. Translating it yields CASSTRDRDTEAFF.

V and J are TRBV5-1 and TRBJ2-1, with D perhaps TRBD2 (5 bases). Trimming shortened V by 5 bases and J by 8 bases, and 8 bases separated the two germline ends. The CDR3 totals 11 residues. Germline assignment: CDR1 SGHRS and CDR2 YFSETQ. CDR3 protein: CASRNSDEQFF. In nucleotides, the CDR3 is TGCGCCAGCAGGAATAGCGATGAGCAGTTCTTC.